This TCR beta chain was identified during a study of T cells in Graves' hyperthyroidism and ophthalmopathy. Points from the study as a whole: Researchers found most expanded thyroid clonotypes above 0.001 in blood as well. Ophthalmopathy was identified by the model a median around 5.9 months ahead of onset. By a 13 V-J model, ophthalmopathy was set apart from stable hyperthyroidism.

It was around 10 ml of fresh peripheral blood that supplied the PBMCs. RNA transcripts provided the source from which TCR beta CDR3 regions were amplified. With the HTBI primer set, the TCR CDR3 went through a first round of RT-PCR. TCRdb passed the multiplex PCR reads through MiXCR, listing each CDR3 protein once. Found here are around 180,000 distinct CDR3 sequences, around 15% of them singletons; the top ten hold around 29%. The CDR3 runs to 13 residues. V lost 4 bases, J lost 8 bases, and 3 bases stayed unmatched. Germline CDR1 is LGHNA and CDR2 is YNFKEQ. As for this clonotype: Its antigen is as yet unknown.

This TCR came from a woman between 45 and 65 years old with Graves' hyperthyroidism. The genes are TRBV4-2 and TRBJ1-4; 8 bases match TRBD1. The sample taken for sequencing was blood. CDR3 protein: CASSLQGAEKLFF. CDR3 nucleotides: TGTGCCAGCAGCCTTCAGGGGGCGGAAAAACTGTTTTTT.